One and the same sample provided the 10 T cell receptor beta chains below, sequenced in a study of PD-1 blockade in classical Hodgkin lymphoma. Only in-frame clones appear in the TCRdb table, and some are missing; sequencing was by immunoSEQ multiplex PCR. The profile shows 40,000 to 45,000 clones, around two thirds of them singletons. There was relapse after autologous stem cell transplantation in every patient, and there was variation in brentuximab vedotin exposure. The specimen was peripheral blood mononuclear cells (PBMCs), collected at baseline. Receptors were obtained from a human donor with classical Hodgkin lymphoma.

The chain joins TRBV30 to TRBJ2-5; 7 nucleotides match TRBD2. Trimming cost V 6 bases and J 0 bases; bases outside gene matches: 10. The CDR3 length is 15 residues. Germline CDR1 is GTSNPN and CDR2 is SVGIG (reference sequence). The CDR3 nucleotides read TGTGCCTGTCAACGGGGCGGGGGATACCAAGAGACCCAGTACTTC. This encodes CACQRGGGYQETQYF.

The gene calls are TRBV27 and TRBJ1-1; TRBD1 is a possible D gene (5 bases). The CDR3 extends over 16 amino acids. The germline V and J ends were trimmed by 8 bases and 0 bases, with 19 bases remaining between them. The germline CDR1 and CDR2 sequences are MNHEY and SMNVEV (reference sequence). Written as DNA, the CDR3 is TGTGCCAGCCTCCCCGTATTGGGGGACCTGAACACTGAAGCTTTCTTT. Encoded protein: CASLPVLGDLNTEAFF.

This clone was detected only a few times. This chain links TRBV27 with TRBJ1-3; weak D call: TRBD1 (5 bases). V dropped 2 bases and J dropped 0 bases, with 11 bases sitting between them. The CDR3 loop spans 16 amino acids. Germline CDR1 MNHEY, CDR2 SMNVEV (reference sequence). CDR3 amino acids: CASSLGGHLSGNTIYF. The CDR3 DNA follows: TGTGCCAGCAGTTTAGGCGGACACCTCTCTGGAAACACCATATATTTT.

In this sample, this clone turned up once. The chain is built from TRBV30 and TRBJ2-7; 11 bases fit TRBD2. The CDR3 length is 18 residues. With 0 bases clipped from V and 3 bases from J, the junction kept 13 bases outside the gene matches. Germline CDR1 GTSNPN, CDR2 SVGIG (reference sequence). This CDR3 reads CAWSVLRSSGRTLYEQYF. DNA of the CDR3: TGTGCCTGGAGTGTACTAAGGTCTAGCGGGAGGACTCTCTACGAGCAGTACTTC. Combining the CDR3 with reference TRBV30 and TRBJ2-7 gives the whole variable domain SQTIHQWPATLVQPVGSPLSLECTVEGTSNPNLYWYRQAAGRGLQLLFYSVGIGQISSEVPQNLSASRPQDRQFILSSKKLLLSDSGFYLCAWSVLRSSGRTLYEQYFGPGTRLTVT.

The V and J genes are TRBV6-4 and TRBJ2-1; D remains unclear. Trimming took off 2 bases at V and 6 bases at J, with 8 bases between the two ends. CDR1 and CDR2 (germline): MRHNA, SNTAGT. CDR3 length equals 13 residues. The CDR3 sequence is CASSDGTANEQFF. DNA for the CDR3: TGTGCCAGCAGTGACGGCACGGCCAATGAGCAGTTCTTC.

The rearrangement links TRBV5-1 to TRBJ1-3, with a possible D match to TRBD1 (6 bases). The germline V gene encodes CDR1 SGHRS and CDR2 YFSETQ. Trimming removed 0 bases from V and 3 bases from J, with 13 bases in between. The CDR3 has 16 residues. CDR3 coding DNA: TGCGCCAGCAGCTTGGAGGGGGACGCAGGTGGAAACACCATATATTTT. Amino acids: CASSLEGDAGGNTIYF.

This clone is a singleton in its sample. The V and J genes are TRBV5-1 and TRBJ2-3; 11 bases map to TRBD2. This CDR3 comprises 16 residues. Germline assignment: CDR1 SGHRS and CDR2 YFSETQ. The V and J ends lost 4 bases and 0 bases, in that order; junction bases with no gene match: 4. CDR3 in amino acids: CASSDGTSGSTDTQYF. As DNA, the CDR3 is TGCGCCAGCAGCGACGGGACTAGCGGAAGCACAGATACGCAGTATTTT.

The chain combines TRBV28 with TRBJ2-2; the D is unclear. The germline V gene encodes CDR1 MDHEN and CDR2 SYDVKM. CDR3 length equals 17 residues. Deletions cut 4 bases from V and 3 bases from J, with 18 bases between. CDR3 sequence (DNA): TGTGCCAGCAGTTCCCCTTCCCTTTCGCAATACACCGGGGAGCTGTTTTTT. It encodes CASSSPSLSQYTGELFF.

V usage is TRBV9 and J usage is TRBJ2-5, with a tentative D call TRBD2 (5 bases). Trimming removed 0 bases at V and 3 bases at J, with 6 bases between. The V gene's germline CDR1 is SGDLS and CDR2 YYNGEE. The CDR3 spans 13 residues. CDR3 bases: TGTGCCAGCAGCGTAGCGGGGAAAGAGACCCAGTACTTC. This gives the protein CASSVAGKETQYF.

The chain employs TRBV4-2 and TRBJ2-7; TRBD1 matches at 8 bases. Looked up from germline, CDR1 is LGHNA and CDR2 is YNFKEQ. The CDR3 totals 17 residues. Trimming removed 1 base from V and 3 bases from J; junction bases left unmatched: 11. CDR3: CASSQVGTGKSGYEQYF. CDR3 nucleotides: TGTGCCAGCAGCCAAGTAGGGACAGGTAAATCTGGCTACGAGCAGTACTTC.